This TCR beta chain was documented in a study of T cell responses to AZD1222 COVID-19 vaccine. Clones were read by immunoSEQ multiplex PCR, and TCRdb kept only the in-frame ones, dropping some. The sample holds 150,000 or so clones, about 89% seen once. The V end lost 4 bases, the J end lost 4 bases, and 10 bases lay between the germline ends. The CDR3 length is 13 residues. Looked up from germline, CDR1 is SGHTA and CDR2 is FQGNSA. The receptor comes from an adult in good health. The chain uses TRBV7-2 and TRBJ1-1; D ambiguous. Sequencing was performed on peripheral blood, taken on day 0 of AZD1222 vaccination. The CDR3 coding sequence is TGTGCCAGCAGCTCGAACCGTGGCACTGAAGCTTTCTTT. This codes for CASSSNRGTEAFF.